Listed below are T cell receptor beta chains from one sample, sequenced in a study of cytomegalovirus exposure and HLA in healthy donors. Sequencing used immunoSEQ multiplex PCR; TCRdb keeps in-frame clones, though not all of them. The data show about 130,000 clones, 75% to 90% seen once. Sequencing was carried out using PBMCs. The receptor source for this set is a man between 18 and 29 years old in good health and CMV-seropositive. Each CDR3 is given with its conserved first and last residue. A D gene is named only where the DNA matches it firmly. Where a row states a size, it is once, few, many or the class of an expanded clone; other rows omit it.

V gene: TRBV9; J gene: TRBJ1-1; D gene: -; clone size: -; CDR3 protein: CASSVASGGNTEAFF; CDR3 DNA: TGTGCCAGCAGCGTAGCTTCCGGGGGGAACACTGAAGCTTTCTTT
V gene: TRBV5-6; J gene: TRBJ2-3; D gene: -; clone size: few; CDR3 protein: CASSLSPGSDTQYF; CDR3 DNA: TGTGCCAGCAGCTTGTCCCCAGGGTCAGATACGCAGTATTTT
V gene: TRBV4-1; J gene: TRBJ2-2; D gene: -; clone size: -; CDR3 protein: CASSQEQVTGELFF; CDR3 DNA: TGCGCCAGCAGCCAAGAGCAGGTCACCGGGGAGCTGTTTTTT
V gene: TRBV9; J gene: TRBJ2-3; D gene: -; clone size: -; CDR3 protein: CASSAHQQGTDTQYF; CDR3 DNA: TGTGCCAGCAGCGCCCACCAGCAGGGCACAGATACGCAGTATTTT
V gene: TRBV7-9; J gene: TRBJ2-7; D gene: -; clone size: -; CDR3 protein: CASGAAGPYEQYF; CDR3 DNA: TGTGCCAGCGGAGCGGCAGGACCCTACGAGCAGTACTTC
V gene: TRBV6-1; J gene: TRBJ1-6; D gene: -; clone size: -; CDR3 protein: CASSELSGRNSPLHF; CDR3 DNA: TGTGCCAGCAGTGAATTATCAGGGCGTAATTCACCCCTCCACTTT
V gene: TRBV7-9; J gene: TRBJ2-7; D gene: TRBD1; clone size: -; CDR3 protein: CSSSLGTDEQYF; CDR3 DNA: TGTTCCAGCAGCTTGGGGACAGACGAGCAGTACTTC
V gene: TRBV4-2; J gene: TRBJ2-1; D gene: TRBD2; clone size: -; CDR3 protein: CASSLLAGGQNEQFF; CDR3 DNA: TGTGCCAGCAGCCTACTAGCGGGGGGGCAAAATGAGCAGTTCTTC
V gene: TRBV29-1; J gene: TRBJ2-5; D gene: -; clone size: -; CDR3 protein: CSVELGAKETQYF; CDR3 DNA: TGCAGCGTTGAGTTGGGGGCCAAAGAGACCCAGTACTTC
V gene: TRBV9; J gene: TRBJ1-1; D gene: -; clone size: -; CDR3 protein: CASSPREGTEAFF; CDR3 DNA: TGTGCCAGCAGCCCGAGGGAAGGGACTGAAGCTTTCTTT
V gene: TRBV10-2; J gene: TRBJ2-1; D gene: -; clone size: few; CDR3 protein: CASSEMFSSYNEQFF; CDR3 DNA: TGCGCCAGCAGTGAGATGTTTAGCTCCTACAATGAGCAGTTCTTC
V gene: TRBV11-2; J gene: TRBJ1-2; D gene: -; clone size: few; CDR3 protein: CASTGIGYQGYGYTF; CDR3 DNA: TGTGCCAGCACCGGAATAGGGTACCAGGGCTATGGCTACACCTTC
V gene: TRBV7-3; J gene: TRBJ2-3; D gene: TRBD2; clone size: -; CDR3 protein: CASSPRLAGAEGTDTQYF; CDR3 DNA: TGTGCCAGCAGCCCACGACTAGCGGGGGCCGAGGGCACAGATACGCAGTATTTT
V gene: TRBV7-3; J gene: TRBJ2-1; D gene: -; clone size: -; CDR3 protein: CASSSRTTSPYNEQFF; CDR3 DNA: TGTGCCAGCAGCTCGAGGACTACCTCTCCCTACAATGAGCAGTTCTTC
V gene: TRBV7-3; J gene: TRBJ2-5; D gene: TRBD2; clone size: -; CDR3 protein: CASSAGGARGKETQYF; CDR3 DNA: TGTGCCAGCAGCGCCGGGGGGGCGAGGGGTAAGGAGACCCAGTACTTC
V gene: TRBV25-1; J gene: TRBJ1-3; D gene: -; clone size: -; CDR3 protein: CASSSGNTIYF; CDR3 DNA: TGTGCCAGTAGCTCTGGAAACACCATATATTTT
V gene: TRBV5-1; J gene: TRBJ2-7; D gene: TRBD2; clone size: -; CDR3 protein: CASSLRPRGSPYEQYF; CDR3 DNA: TGCGCCAGCAGCTTGAGGCCGCGGGGGAGTCCCTACGAGCAGTACTTC
V gene: TRBV4-1; J gene: TRBJ2-7; D gene: -; clone size: -; CDR3 protein: CASSHEQINSYEQYF; CDR3 DNA: TGCGCCAGCAGCCATGAACAGATAAACTCCTACGAGCAGTACTTC
V gene: TRBV11-1; J gene: TRBJ2-7; D gene: -; clone size: -; CDR3 protein: CASSPDSYEQYF; CDR3 DNA: TGTGCCAGCAGCCCGGACAGCTACGAGCAGTACTTC